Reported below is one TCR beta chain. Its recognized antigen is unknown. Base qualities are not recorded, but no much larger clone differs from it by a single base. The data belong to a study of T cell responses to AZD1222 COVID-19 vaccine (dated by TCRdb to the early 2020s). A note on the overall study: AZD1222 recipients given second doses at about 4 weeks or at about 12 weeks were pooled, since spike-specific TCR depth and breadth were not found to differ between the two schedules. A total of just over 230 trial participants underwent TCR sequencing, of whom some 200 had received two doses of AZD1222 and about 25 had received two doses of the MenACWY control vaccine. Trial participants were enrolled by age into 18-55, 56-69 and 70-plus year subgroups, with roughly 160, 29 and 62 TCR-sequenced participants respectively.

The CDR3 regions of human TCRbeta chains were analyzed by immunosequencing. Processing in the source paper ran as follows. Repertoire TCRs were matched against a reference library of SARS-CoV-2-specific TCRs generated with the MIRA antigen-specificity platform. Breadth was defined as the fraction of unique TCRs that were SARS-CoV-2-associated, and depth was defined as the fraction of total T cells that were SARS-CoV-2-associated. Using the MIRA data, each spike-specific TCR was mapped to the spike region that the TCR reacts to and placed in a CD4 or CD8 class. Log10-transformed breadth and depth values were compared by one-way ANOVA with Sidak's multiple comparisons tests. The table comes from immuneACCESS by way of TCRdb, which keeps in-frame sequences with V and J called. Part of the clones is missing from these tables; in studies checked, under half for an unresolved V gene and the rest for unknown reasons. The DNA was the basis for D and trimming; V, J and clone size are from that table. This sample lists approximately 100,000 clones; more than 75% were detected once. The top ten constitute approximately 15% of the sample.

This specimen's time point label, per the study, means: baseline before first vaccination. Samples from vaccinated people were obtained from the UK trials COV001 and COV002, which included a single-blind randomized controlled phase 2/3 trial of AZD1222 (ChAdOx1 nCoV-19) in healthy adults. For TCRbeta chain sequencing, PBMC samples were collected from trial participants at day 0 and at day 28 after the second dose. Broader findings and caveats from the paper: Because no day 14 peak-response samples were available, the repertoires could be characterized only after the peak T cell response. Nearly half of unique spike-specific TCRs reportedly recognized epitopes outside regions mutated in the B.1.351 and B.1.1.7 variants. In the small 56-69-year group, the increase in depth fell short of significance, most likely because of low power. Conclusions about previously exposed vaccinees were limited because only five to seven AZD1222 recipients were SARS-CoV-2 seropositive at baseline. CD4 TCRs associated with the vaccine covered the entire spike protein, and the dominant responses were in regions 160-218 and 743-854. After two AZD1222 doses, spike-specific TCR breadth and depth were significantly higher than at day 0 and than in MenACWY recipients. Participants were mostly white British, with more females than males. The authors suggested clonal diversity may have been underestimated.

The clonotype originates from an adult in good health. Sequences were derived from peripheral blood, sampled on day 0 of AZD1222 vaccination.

The CDR3: CASSWAGNSYNEQFF. The DNA sequence is TGCGCCAGCAGCTGGGCTGGTAACTCCTACAATGAGCAGTTCTTC. The rearranged segments are TRBV5-1 and TRBJ2-1; the D gene identity is not certain. The V and J ends are trimmed by 3 bases and 0 bases, leaving 10 bases between them. The CDR3 measures 15 amino acids from cysteine to phenylalanine. Of the read, only the CDR3 DNA is kept; its 45 bases are in frame from base 1. The germline V gene specifies SGHRS as CDR1 and YFSETQ as CDR2.